The 11 T cell receptor beta chains listed next were all sequenced from one sample in a study of cytomegalovirus exposure and HLA in healthy donors. The study ran its PCR with 60 Vbeta and 13 Jbeta primers. Measured with immunoSEQ multiplex PCR; TCRdb has only the in-frame clones, and not every one. The sample gives about 130,000 clones, over 65% of which show up once; approximately 3.8% is in the top ten. The sequenced sample was PBMCs. Every receptor here comes from a man aged 40-55 years in good health and CMV-seropositive.

The CDR3 sequence is CASSRWDTGPLSGNTIYF. The CDR3 DNA sequence: TGTGCCAGCAGCCGATGGGACACTGGGCCCCTCTCTGGAAACACCATATATTTT. This chain uses TRBV13 with TRBJ1-3; TRBD1 might be the D (6 bases). Trimming took off 5 bases at V and 0 bases at J, with 20 bases between the two ends. This CDR3 region has 18 residues. Germline V lookup: CDR1 PRHDT, CDR2 FYEKMQ (reference sequence).

The rearrangement links TRBV19 to TRBJ1-1; D remains unclear. CDR1 LNHDA and CDR2 SQIVND come from the germline V gene (reference sequence). The V and J ends lost 1 base and 6 bases respectively, with 12 bases between them. This CDR3 region has 14 residues. The CDR3 loop is CASSIVGSGAEAFF. CDR3 nucleotides: TGTGCCAGTAGTATAGTAGGCAGCGGCGCTGAAGCTTTCTTT.

The chain couples TRBV5-1 to TRBJ2-2, with 10 bases identical to TRBD2. The CDR3 has 15 residues. Germline values: CDR1 SGHRS, CDR2 YFSETQ. Trimming took 5 bases from V and 4 from J; bases not matched to a gene: 5. CDR3 bases: TGCGCCAGCAGTGCTAGCGGGGGCGGCACCGGGGAGCTGTTTTTT. This gives the protein CASSASGGGTGELFF.

The V and J genes are TRBV15 and TRBJ1-1, with TRBD1 as a possible D gene (6 bases). The CDR3 loop spans 14 amino acids. CDR1 and CDR2 (germline): LNHNV, YYDKDF (reference sequence). V was pared by 0 bases and J by 4 bases, with 9 bases between. The CDR3 region has the DNA TGTGCCACCAGCAGAGATCTAGGGGGCACTGAAGCTTTCTTT. Its protein product is CATSRDLGGTEAFF.

This sequence joins TRBV18 and TRBJ2-1; D perhaps matches TRBD1 (6 bases). With 5 bases removed from V and 7 bases from J, the gap between germline ends came to 12 bases. There are 13 residues in the CDR3. Germline-derived CDR1 and CDR2 are KGHSH and LQKENI. The CDR3 DNA follows: TGTGCCAGCTCATCAAACAGGGTAAATGAGCAGTTCTTC. This encodes CASSSNRVNEQFF. The full variable domain, rest sourced from reference TRBV18 and TRBJ2-1, is NAGVMQNPRHLVRRRGQEARLRCSPMKGHSHVYWYRQLPEEGLKFMVYLQKENIIDESGMPKERFSAEFPKEGPSILRIQQVVRGDSAAYFCASSSNRVNEQFFGPGTRLTVL.

This clone was seen once. J is TRBJ2-3 and V is TRBV7-2, with 7 bases fitting TRBD2. J gave up 2 bases and V 1 base, and 6 bases lay outside the gene matches. This CDR3 contains 16 residues. Germline V gene lookup returns CDR1 SGHTA and CDR2 FQGNSA. DNA for the CDR3: TGTGCCAGCAGCTTAGAGGCGCTAGCGGACACAGATACGCAGTATTTT. It translates to CASSLEALADTDTQYF.

This rearrangement joins TRBV7-2 to TRBJ2-7; 8 positions match TRBD1. V was clipped by 0 bases and J by 0 bases; unmatched bases: 1. Germline-derived CDR1 and CDR2 are SGHTA and FQGNSA. The CDR3 is made up of 15 amino acids. For the CDR3, the DNA is TGTGCCAGCAGCTTAGCCGGGACAGGCTCCTACGAGCAGTACTTC. Residues: CASSLAGTGSYEQYF. Full variable domain (outside the CDR3, taken from reference TRBV7-2 and TRBJ2-7): GAGVSQSPSNKVTEKGKDVELRCDPISGHTALYWYRQSLGQGLEFLIYFQGNSAPDKSGLPSDRFSAERTGGSVSTLTIQRTQQEDSAVYLCASSLAGTGSYEQYFGPGTRLTVT.

The sample holds a few counts of this clone. V gene TRBV5-1 combines with J gene TRBJ2-7, with 9 bases identical to TRBD1. The CDR3 loop spans 14 amino acids. Germline V gene data show CDR1 as SGHRS and CDR2 as YFSETQ. V gave up 4 bases and J gave up 7 bases; unmatched junction bases: 9. The CDR3 loop is CASSHRGRVGEQYF. CDR3 bases: TGCGCCAGCAGCCACAGGGGGCGCGTGGGGGAGCAGTACTTC. Based on the CDR3 plus reference TRBV5-1 and TRBJ2-7, the full variable domain is KAGVTQTPRYLIKTRGQQVTLSCSPISGHRSVSWYQQTPGQGLQFLFEYFSETQRNKGNFPGRFSGRQFSNSRSEMNVSTLELGDSALYLCASSHRGRVGEQYFGPGTRLTVT.

The gene calls are TRBV7-2 and TRBJ2-2; tentatively, D is TRBD2 (7 bases). Germline-derived CDR1 and CDR2 are SGHTA and FQGNSA. Between the trimmed V and J ends, which lost 5 bases and 3 bases, there was a span of 13 bases. This CDR3 spans 15 amino acids. CDR3 amino acids: CASSPGGQDTGELFF. CDR3 DNA sequence: TGTGCCAGCAGCCCCGGGGGGCAAGACACCGGGGAGCTGTTTTTT.

The chain has TRBV5-1 and TRBJ2-7, with D perhaps TRBD1 (6 bases). Germline values: CDR1 SGHRS, CDR2 YFSETQ. V was cut by 4 bases and J by 1 base, with 12 bases left in between. The CDR3 runs 14 residues. CDR3 sequence: CASSALTGSYEQYF. The CDR3 region has the DNA TGCGCCAGCAGCGCCCTCACAGGGTCCTACGAGCAGTACTTC.

V and J are TRBV18 and TRBJ1-3; 7 nucleotides match TRBD1. The trim removed 3 bases at V and 4 bases at J, leaving 6 bases unmatched. The CDR3 sequence is 15 residues long. Germline CDR1 KGHSH, CDR2 LQKENI. The CDR3 protein is CASSPYDREGNTIYF. The CDR3 DNA sequence: TGTGCCAGCTCACCCTATGACAGGGAGGGAAACACCATATATTTT.